A single sample is the source of the 19 T cell receptor beta chains below, sequenced in a study of lymphopenia after photon versus proton radiotherapy (dated by TCRdb to between 2019 and 2020). The library came from the immunoSEQ multiplex PCR assay. The immuneACCESS repertoire file appears here via TCRdb, limited to in-frame rearrangements. These files lack a portion of the clones; in checked studies, under half of the deficit traces to unresolved V genes, and the cause of the others is not known. The sample records around 29,000 clones, about 86% of which are singletons. The ten largest clones take up 40% to 50% of the sample. The sample in question was peripheral blood, obtained from a patient treated with proton-based radiotherapy. The receptor set was obtained from a woman in her fifties or sixties with cholangiocarcinoma. Some clones in this sample may be carry-over from other donors' samples.

The chain has TRBV7-9 and TRBJ1-2; the D is unclear. This CDR3 has 15 residues. Trimming pared 0 bases from V and 8 bases from J, leaving 16 bases between. Germline assignment: CDR1 SEHNR and CDR2 FQNEAQ (reference sequence). CDR3 in DNA: TGTGCCAGCAGCTTAGCGATTCTCCCGTTGGAGGGCTACACCTTC. Its translation is CASSLAILPLEGYTF.

The chain links TRBV19 to TRBJ2-3; 16 nucleotides line up with TRBD2. The junction had 11 bases not matched to a gene; V was cut back by 6 bases and J by 5 bases. From germline, CDR1 is LNHDA and CDR2 SQIVND (reference sequence). This CDR3 is built from 18 residues. CDR3 nucleotides: TGTGCCAGTAGCCTTTTTGGGACTAGCGGGAGGGCCTTAGATACGCAGTATTTT. Its translation: CASSLFGTSGRALDTQYF.

This chain joins TRBV18 and TRBJ1-6; the D gene is possibly TRBD1 (6 bases). This CDR3 region has 15 residues. Trimming cost V 3 bases and J 8 bases, with 14 bases left between them. The germline V gene has CDR1 KGHSH and CDR2 LQKENI. The CDR3 reads CASSPLGRGDSPLHF. The CDR3 DNA follows: TGTGCCAGCTCACCGTTAGGCAGGGGTGATTCACCCCTCCACTTT.

J is TRBJ1-1 and V is TRBV6-5, with a tentative D call TRBD1 (6 bases). This CDR3 comprises 13 residues. V lost 7 bases and J lost 14, with 23 bases in between. CDR1 MNHEY and CDR2 SVGAGI come from the germline V gene. The CDR3 spells CASIQDSRLAWFF. CDR3 DNA sequence: TGTGCCAGCATTCAGGACAGCAGACTAGCGTGGTTCTTT.

This chain joins TRBV5-1 and TRBJ2-5; D may correspond to TRBD1 or TRBD2 (5 bases each). V was shortened by 7 bases and J by 2 bases, with 15 bases between the two germline ends. The CDR3 is 14 residues long. Germline V CDR1 and CDR2: SGHRS, YFSETQ. The CDR3 DNA follows: TGCGCCAGCCGGGGCGGATTCCGTCAAGAGACCCAGTACTTC. It is translated as CASRGGFRQETQYF.

The chain uses TRBV18 and TRBJ2-7; D is uncertain. The ends were cut back, 6 bases at V and 2 bases at J, with 11 bases in the middle. The CDR3 has 13 residues. Germline V lookup: CDR1 KGHSH, CDR2 LQKENI. DNA of the CDR3: TGTGCCAGCTCCCCAGCTACACCCTACGAGCAGTACTTC. Its protein is CASSPATPYEQYF.

This clone was recorded a few times. The chain recombines TRBV7-2 with TRBJ1-5; D is unclear. The germline V gene has CDR1 SGHTA and CDR2 FQGNSA. The CDR3 loop spans 13 amino acids. V was pared by 2 bases and J by 6 bases, with 8 bases between. CDR3: CASSLRRLQPQHF. CDR3 in DNA: TGTGCCAGCAGCTTAAGACGTCTTCAGCCCCAGCATTTT.

V usage is TRBV5-1 and J usage is TRBJ2-2, with 8 positions matching TRBD1. V gave up 4 bases and J gave up 7 bases; unmatched junction bases: 6. The germline V gene encodes CDR1 SGHRS and CDR2 YFSETQ. There are 14 residues in the CDR3. As DNA, the CDR3 is TGCGCCAGCAGCCCGGACAGGGCAGGCGGGGAGCTGTTTTTT. This codes for CASSPDRAGGELFF.

V is TRBV7-2 and J is TRBJ1-5; 8 nucleotides agree with TRBD1. V lost 3 bases to trimming and J lost 6 bases; unmatched junction nucleotides: 4. The CDR3 totals 14 residues. Germline V gene lookup returns CDR1 SGHTA and CDR2 FQGNSA. The CDR3 here is CASSFGQGAQPQHF. The CDR3 bases are TGTGCCAGCAGCTTCGGACAGGGCGCTCAGCCCCAGCATTTT.

The V call is TRBV6-5, the J call TRBJ2-7; D is uncertain. The CDR3 is 13 residues long. Germline CDR1 and CDR2: MNHEY and SVGAGI. Trimming took off 0 bases at V and 3 bases at J, with 6 bases between the two ends. The CDR3, as DNA: TGTGCCAGCAGTTACTCCCATGACTACGAGCAGTACTTC. Translation: CASSYSHDYEQYF.

The chain combines TRBV5-1 with TRBJ1-4, with D tentatively TRBD1 (5 bases). Germline V lookup: CDR1 SGHRS, CDR2 YFSETQ. V lost 4 bases, J lost 8 bases, and 15 bases lay in between. The CDR3 totals 14 residues. CDR3 DNA: TGCGCCAGCAGCGCAACCCGGGGGTACGAAAAACTGTTTTTT. Translated, it gives CASSATRGYEKLFF.

The CDR3 loop reads CASSPTGAAVNIQYF. The DNA of the CDR3 is TGCGCCAGCAGCCCGACTGGGGCGGCGGTAAACATTCAGTACTTC. The chain recombines TRBV5-1 with TRBJ2-4; D is perhaps TRBD1 (5 bases). CDR1 and CDR2 (germline): SGHRS, YFSETQ. CDR3 length equals 15 residues. V was clipped by 4 bases and J by 6 bases, with 17 bases between them.

The chain is built from TRBV7-6 and TRBJ1-2, with D unresolved. Germline lookup yields CDR1 SGHVS and CDR2 FNYEAQ. The CDR3 totals 14 residues. Trimming pared 5 bases from V and 6 bases from J, leaving 16 bases between. CDR3 bases: TGTGCCAGCAGCGCGTTATCGGGCGGAGATGGCTACACCTTC. This gives the protein CASSALSGGDGYTF. Based on the CDR3 plus reference TRBV7-6 and TRBJ1-2, the full variable domain is GAGVSQSPRYKVTKRGQDVALRCDPISGHVSLYWYRQALGQGPEFLTYFNYEAQQDKSGLPNDRFSAERPEGSISTLTIQRTEQRDSAMYRCASSALSGGDGYTFGSGTRLTVV.

This clone was recorded once. V is TRBV5-1 and J is TRBJ2-1; D may be TRBD1 or TRBD2 (5 bases each). This CDR3 has 13 amino acids. Looked up from germline, CDR1 is SGHRS and CDR2 is YFSETQ. Trimming cost V 5 bases and J 7 bases, with 13 bases left between them. CDR3 DNA: TGCGCCAGCAGGTGGGACGTACGGAATGAGCAGTTCTTC. This sequence encodes CASRWDVRNEQFF.

The chain combines TRBV18 with TRBJ1-5, with D possibly being TRBD1 (6 bases). CDR1 is KGHSH and CDR2 is LQKENI in the germline V gene. Trimming removed 5 bases at V and 0 bases at J, with 11 bases between. The CDR3 contains 15 residues. CDR3 in amino acids: CASSTGWASNQPQHF. DNA of the CDR3: TGTGCCAGCTCAACAGGGTGGGCTAGCAATCAGCCCCAGCATTTT.

This sequence joins TRBV2 and TRBJ2-3; 7 bases are a match to TRBD2. Germline assignment: CDR1 SNHLY and CDR2 FYNNEI. This CDR3 comprises 15 residues. The junction had 8 bases not matched to a gene; V was cut back by 6 bases and J by 2 bases. CDR3 in amino acids: CASRSSGVNTDTQYF. The CDR3 nucleotides read TGTGCCAGCAGATCCAGCGGGGTTAACACAGATACGCAGTATTTT.

J is TRBJ2-1 and V is TRBV19, with D uncertain. The CDR3 runs to 12 residues. The germline V and J ends were trimmed by 6 bases and 1 base, with 4 bases remaining between them. Germline CDR1 is LNHDA and CDR2 is SQIVND (reference sequence). The DNA of the CDR3 is TGTGCCAGTAGCGGGTCCTACAATGAGCAGTTCTTC. It translates to CASSGSYNEQFF.

The chain carries TRBV7-2 and TRBJ2-5; TRBD2 matches at 8 bases. Germline lookup yields CDR1 SGHTA and CDR2 FQGNSA. V lost 6 bases, J lost 0 bases, and 6 bases stayed unmatched. The CDR3 totals 15 residues. The CDR3 loop reads CASSRSGTYQETQYF. The CDR3 DNA reads TGTGCCAGCAGTCGTAGCGGGACTTACCAAGAGACCCAGTACTTC.

This clone has more than one count but fewer than ten. V gene TRBV5-1 combines with J gene TRBJ1-5; 9 bases are shared with TRBD1. V gave up 1 base and J gave up 6 bases; unmatched junction bases: 8. From germline, CDR1 is SGHRS and CDR2 YFSETQ. The CDR3 contains 16 residues. The CDR3: CASSLSGQGSGQPQHF. The CDR3 DNA follows: TGCGCCAGCAGCTTGTCGGGACAGGGCTCGGGTCAGCCCCAGCATTTT.